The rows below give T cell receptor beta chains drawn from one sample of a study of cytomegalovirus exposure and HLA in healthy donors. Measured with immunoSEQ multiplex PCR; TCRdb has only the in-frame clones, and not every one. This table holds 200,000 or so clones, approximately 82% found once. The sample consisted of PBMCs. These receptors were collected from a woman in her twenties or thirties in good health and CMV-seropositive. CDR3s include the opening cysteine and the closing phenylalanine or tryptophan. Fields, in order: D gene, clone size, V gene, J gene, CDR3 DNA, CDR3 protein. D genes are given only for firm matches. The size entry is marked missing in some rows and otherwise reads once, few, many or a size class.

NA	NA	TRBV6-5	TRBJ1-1	TGTGCCAGCAGTATGGACAGAAGAGGGACTGAAGCTTTCTTT	CASSMDRRGTEAFF
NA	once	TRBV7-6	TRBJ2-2	TGTGCCAGCAGCCTCAGACAGGCCCAGTACACCGGGGAGCTGTTTTTT	CASSLRQAQYTGELFF
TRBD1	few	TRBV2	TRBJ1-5	TGTGCCAGCGGAGACAGGGGCAATCAGCCCCAGCATTTT	CASGDRGNQPQHF
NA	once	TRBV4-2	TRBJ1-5	TGTGCCAGCAGCCAAGATTTTAGTCAGCCCCAGCATTTT	CASSQDFSQPQHF
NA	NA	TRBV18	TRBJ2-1	TGTGCCAGCTCACCTCCGGTAGGAGGCGCCTACAATGAGCAGTTCTTC	CASSPPVGGAYNEQFF
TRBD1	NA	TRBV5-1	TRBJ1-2	TGCGCCAGTCTACCATCGGACAGGGGAGAGGGCTATGGCTACACCTTC	CASLPSDRGEGYGYTF
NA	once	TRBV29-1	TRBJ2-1	TGCAGCGCCGAAAGCGTGGCGGGTGGGACCTACAATGAGCAGTTCTTC	CSAESVAGGTYNEQFF
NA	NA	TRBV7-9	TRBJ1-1	TGTGCCAGCAGACGGGACAATACTGAAGCTTTCTTT	CASRRDNTEAFF
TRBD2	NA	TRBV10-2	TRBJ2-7	TGCGCCAGCAGATCCGGGACTAGCCCCATCTACGAGCAGTACTTC	CASRSGTSPIYEQYF
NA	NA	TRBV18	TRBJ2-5	TGTGCCAGCTCTTTAACCTCGCGGGGGCTTCCGGGGACCCAGTACTTC	CASSLTSRGLPGTQYF
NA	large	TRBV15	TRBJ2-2	TGTGCCACCAGCAGAGATGAGGGCCTGGACGGGGAGCTGTTTTTT	CATSRDEGLDGELFF
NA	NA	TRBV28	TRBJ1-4	TGTGCCAGCAGTGACCATAAACAGGGAGTCGAAAAACTGTTTTTT	CASSDHKQGVEKLFF
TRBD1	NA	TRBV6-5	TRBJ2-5	TGTGCCAGCAGTTCGGACAGGCAAGAGACCCAGTACTTC	CASSSDRQETQYF
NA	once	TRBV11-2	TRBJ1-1	TGTGCCAGCAGCTTAGTGTCGACTGAAGCTTTCTTT	CASSLVSTEAFF
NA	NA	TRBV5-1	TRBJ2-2	TGCGCCAGCAGCTTGGCCCGAGACACCGGGGAGCTGTTTTTT	CASSLARDTGELFF
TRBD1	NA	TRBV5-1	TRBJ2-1	TGCGCCAGCAACCCAGGGACAGGGAGTTTCGAGCAGTTCTTC	CASNPGTGSFEQFF
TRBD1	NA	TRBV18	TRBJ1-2	TGTGCCAGCTCACCGACAGGGGCGGATGGCTACACCTTC	CASSPTGADGYTF
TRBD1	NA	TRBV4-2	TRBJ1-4	TGTGCCAGCAGCCAATACCGGGACAGCAATGAAAAACTGTTTTTT	CASSQYRDSNEKLFF
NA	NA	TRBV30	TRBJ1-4	TGTGCCTGGAGTGTAGGCAGGGAACTGTTTTTT	CAWSVGRELFF
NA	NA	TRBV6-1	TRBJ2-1	TGTGCCAGCATCTGGGAGCTAGCGAGTTTTGGTGAGCAGTTCTTC	CASIWELASFGEQFF
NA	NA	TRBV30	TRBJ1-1	TGTGCCTGGAGAAAGGGGCTCGGCACTGAAGCTTTCTTT	CAWRKGLGTEAFF
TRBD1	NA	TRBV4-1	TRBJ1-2	TGCGCCAGCAGCCAACCGGGACAGGGTCATAATGGCTACACCTTC	CASSQPGQGHNGYTF
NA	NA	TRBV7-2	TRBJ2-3	TGTGCCAGCAGCCGGGACTTGACTAGCACAGATACGCAGTATTTT	CASSRDLTSTDTQYF
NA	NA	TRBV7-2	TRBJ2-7	TGTGCCAGCAGCCGGACGGGGGCCTACGAGCAGTACTTC	CASSRTGAYEQYF
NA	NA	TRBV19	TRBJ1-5	TGTGCCAGTAGTAACCGGGAGTATCTTGATGGGAATCAGCCCCAGCATTTT	CASSNREYLDGNQPQHF
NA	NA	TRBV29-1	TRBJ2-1	TGCAGCGTTTCTAGCGTCGCCTACAATGAGCAGTTCTTC	CSVSSVAYNEQFF
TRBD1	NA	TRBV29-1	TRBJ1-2	TGCAGCGCCATGGACAGGGGGCTATATGGCTACACCTTC	CSAMDRGLYGYTF
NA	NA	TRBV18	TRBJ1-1	TGTGCCAGCTCACCTGACGGGGAAGCTTTCTTT	CASSPDGEAFF
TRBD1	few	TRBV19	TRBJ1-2	TGTGCCAGTAGTATGGGGACAGGGAATTCCTATGTCTATGGCTACACCTTC	CASSMGTGNSYVYGYTF
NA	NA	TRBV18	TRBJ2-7	TGTGCCAGCTCACCCACGCGGACTATTACCTACGAGCAGTACTTC	CASSPTRTITYEQYF
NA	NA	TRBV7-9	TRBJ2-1	TGTGCCAGCAGCTTAGTGGACTATAGCTCCTACAATGAGCAGTTCTTC	CASSLVDYSSYNEQFF
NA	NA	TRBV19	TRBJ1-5	TGTGCCAGTAGCGGGGGAAATAGGAATCAGCCCCAGCATTTT	CASSGGNRNQPQHF
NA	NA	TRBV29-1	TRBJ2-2	TGCAGCGCGATTCCGACAGACACCGGGGAGCTGTTTTTT	CSAIPTDTGELFF
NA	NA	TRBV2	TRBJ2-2	TGTGCCAGCAGTGAGGAGGGGCGGAACACCGGGGAGCTGTTTTTT	CASSEEGRNTGELFF
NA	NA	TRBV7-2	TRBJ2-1	TGTGCCAGCAGTTGGACACGGTACAATGAGCAGTTCTTC	CASSWTRYNEQFF
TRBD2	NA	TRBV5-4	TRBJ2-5	TGTGCCAGCAATCGGGGCGGGGGTGAAGAGACCCAGTACTTC	CASNRGGGEETQYF
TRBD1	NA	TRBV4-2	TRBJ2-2	TGTGCCAGCAGCCTACAGGGGGTTCGGAACACCGGGGAGCTGTTTTTT	CASSLQGVRNTGELFF
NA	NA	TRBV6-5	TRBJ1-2	TGTGCCAGCAGTTTGACAGGACATGGCTACACCTTC	CASSLTGHGYTF
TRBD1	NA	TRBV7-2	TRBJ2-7	TGTGCCAGCAGCTTCCTGACAGGGGTGGGAGAGCAGTACTTC	CASSFLTGVGEQYF
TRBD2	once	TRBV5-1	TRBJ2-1	TGCGCCAGCAGCTCGGAGACTAGCGGGAGGACCTACAATGAGCAGTTCTTC	CASSSETSGRTYNEQFF
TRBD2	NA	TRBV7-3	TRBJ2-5	TGTGCCAGCAGCTTGGCGGGAGGCGTGGAGACCCAGTACTTC	CASSLAGGVETQYF
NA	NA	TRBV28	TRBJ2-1	TGTGCCAGCAGTTTATCTTCGGTTGTCAATGAGCAGTTCTTC	CASSLSSVVNEQFF
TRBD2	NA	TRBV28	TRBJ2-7	TGTGCCAGCAGTCTCCGGACTAGCTACGAGCAGTACTTC	CASSLRTSYEQYF
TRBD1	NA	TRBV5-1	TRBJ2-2	TGCGCCAGCAGCATCACAGGGGATACCACCGGGGAGCTGTTTTTT	CASSITGDTTGELFF
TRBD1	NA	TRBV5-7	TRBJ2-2	TGTGCCAGCAGCTTGGACGGGACAGGTACGGAGCTGTTTTTT	CASSLDGTGTELFF
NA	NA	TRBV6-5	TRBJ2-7	TGTGCCAGCAGTCGTTCTGGAGGGGAGCAGTACTTC	CASSRSGGEQYF
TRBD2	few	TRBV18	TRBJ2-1	TGTGCCAGCTTTCCTCGGGGGAGCGGGATTGGCAATGAGCAGTTCTTC	CASFPRGSGIGNEQFF
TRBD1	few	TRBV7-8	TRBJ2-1	TGTGCCAGCAGCTGGACCGGGACAGGGTACAATGAGCAGTTCTTC	CASSWTGTGYNEQFF
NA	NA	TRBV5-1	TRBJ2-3	TGCGCCAGCAGCGCCTACTACATAGATACGCAGTATTTT	CASSAYYIDTQYF
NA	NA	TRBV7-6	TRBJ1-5	TGTGCCAGCAGCTTTAATAGCAATCAGCCCCAGCATTTT	CASSFNSNQPQHF